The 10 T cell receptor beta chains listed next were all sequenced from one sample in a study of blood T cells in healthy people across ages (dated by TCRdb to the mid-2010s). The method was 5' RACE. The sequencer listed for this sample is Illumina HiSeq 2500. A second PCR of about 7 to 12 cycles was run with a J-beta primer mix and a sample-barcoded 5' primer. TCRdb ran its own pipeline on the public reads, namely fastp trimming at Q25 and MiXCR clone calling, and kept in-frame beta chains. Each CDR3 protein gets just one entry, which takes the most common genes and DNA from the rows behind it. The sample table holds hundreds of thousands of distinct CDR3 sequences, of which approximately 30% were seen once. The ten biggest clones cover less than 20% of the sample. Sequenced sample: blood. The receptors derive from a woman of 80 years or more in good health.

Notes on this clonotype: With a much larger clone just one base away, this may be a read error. As DNA, the CDR3 is TGTGCCAGCAGCGTAGATTCTAGCGGCTCCAATGAGCAGTTCTTC. Translating gives CASSVDSSGSNEQFF. The V and J genes are TRBV9 and TRBJ2-1; 7 bases line up with TRBD2. CDR3 length: 15 residues. The ends lost 0 bases at V and 6 bases at J; junction bases unmatched: 6. Germline V gene lookup returns CDR1 SGDLS and CDR2 YYNGEE.

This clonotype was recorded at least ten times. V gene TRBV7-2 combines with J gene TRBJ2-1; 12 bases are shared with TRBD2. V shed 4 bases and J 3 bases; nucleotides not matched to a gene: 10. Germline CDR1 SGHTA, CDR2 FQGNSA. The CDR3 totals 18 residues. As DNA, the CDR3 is TGTGCCAGCAGCTCGCGGATACTAGCGGGGGGCCTCTACAATGAGCAGTTCTTC. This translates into CASSSRILAGGLYNEQFF. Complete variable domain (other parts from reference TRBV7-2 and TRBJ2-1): GAGVSQSPSNKVTEKGKDVELRCDPISGHTALYWYRQSLGQGLEFLIYFQGNSAPDKSGLPSDRFSAERTGGSVSTLTIQRTQQEDSAVYLCASSSRILAGGLYNEQFFGPGTRLTVL.

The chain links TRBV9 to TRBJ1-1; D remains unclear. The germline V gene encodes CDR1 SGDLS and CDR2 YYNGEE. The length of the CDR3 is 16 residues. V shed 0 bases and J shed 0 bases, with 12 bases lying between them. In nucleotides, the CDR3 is TGTGCCAGCAGCGTAGAGGTCCAGGTTTTGAACACTGAAGCTTTCTTT. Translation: CASSVEVQVLNTEAFF.

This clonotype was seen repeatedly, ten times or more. The CDR3 loop reads CASSSGIAGGDNEQFF. CDR3 coding DNA: TGTGCCAGCAGCTCGGGAATAGCGGGGGGGGACAATGAGCAGTTCTTC. The chain is built from TRBV11-3 and TRBJ2-1, with 11 bases that match TRBD2. The CDR3 length is 16 residues. V gave up 4 bases and J gave up 5 bases; unmatched junction bases: 7. The germline CDR1 and CDR2 sequences are SGHNT and YENEEA.

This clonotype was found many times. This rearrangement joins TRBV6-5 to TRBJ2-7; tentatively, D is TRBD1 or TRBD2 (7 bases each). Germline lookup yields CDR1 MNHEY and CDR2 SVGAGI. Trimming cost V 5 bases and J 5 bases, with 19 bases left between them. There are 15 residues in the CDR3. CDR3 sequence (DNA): TGTGCCAGCAGTAACATGGGAGGGGGCAACCACGAGCAGTACTTC. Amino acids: CASSNMGGGNHEQYF.

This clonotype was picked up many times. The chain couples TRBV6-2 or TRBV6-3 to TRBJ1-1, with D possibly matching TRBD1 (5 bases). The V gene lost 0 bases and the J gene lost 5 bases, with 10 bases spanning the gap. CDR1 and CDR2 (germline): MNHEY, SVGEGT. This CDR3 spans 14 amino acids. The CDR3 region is CASSYSGGRTEAFF. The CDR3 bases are TGTGCCAGCAGTTACTCCGGGGGGAGGACTGAAGCTTTCTTT.

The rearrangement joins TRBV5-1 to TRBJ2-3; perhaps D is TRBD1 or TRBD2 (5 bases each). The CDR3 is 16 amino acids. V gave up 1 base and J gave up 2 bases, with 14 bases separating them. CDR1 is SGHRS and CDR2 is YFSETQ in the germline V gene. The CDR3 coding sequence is TGCGCCAGCAGCTTGAGCCCGGGGCAGGTCACAGATACGCAGTATTTT. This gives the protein CASSLSPGQVTDTQYF.

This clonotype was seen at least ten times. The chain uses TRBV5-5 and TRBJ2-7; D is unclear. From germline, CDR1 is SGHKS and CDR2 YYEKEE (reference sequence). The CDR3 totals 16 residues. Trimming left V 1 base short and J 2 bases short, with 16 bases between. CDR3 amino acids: CASSLMPRAITYEQYF. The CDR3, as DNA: TGTGCCAGCAGCTTGATGCCCCGAGCCATCACCTACGAGCAGTACTTC.

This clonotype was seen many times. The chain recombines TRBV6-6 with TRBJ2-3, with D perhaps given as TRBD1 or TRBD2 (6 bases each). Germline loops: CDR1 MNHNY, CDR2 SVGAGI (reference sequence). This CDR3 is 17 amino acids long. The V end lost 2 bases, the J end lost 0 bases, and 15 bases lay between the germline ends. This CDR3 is CASSYPQGRGSTDTQYF. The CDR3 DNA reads TGTGCCAGCAGTTACCCCCAGGGGCGGGGAAGCACAGATACGCAGTATTTT.

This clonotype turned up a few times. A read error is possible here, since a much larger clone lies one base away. CDR3 nucleotide sequence: TGTGCCAGCAGTCCCAGGGGTGTCAATGAGCAGTACTTC. This translates into CASSPRGVNEQYF. This sequence joins TRBV12-3 or TRBV12-4 and TRBJ2-7; a possible D gene is TRBD1 (6 bases). V gave up 5 bases and J gave up 7 bases, with 15 bases separating them. The CDR3 consists of 13 residues.